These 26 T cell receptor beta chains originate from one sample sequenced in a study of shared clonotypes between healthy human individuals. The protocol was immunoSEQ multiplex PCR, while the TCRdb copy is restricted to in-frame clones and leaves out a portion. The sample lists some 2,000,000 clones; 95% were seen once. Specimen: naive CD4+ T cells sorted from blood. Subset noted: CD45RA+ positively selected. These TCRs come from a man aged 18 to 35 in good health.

The CDR3 region has the DNA TGTGCCAGCAGCTTAGCCATAGTGGGCTCTGGAAACACCATATATTTT. It is translated as CASSLAIVGSGNTIYF. The chain couples TRBV7-2 to TRBJ1-3; unclear D gene. The length of the CDR3 is 16 residues. V lost 0 bases, J lost 0 bases, and 9 bases lay in between. Germline CDR1 SGHTA, CDR2 FQGNSA.

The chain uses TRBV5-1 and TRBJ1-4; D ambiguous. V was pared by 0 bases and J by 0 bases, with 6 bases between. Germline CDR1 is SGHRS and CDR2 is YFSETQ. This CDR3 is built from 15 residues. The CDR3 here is CASSLVSATNEKLFF. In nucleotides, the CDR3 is TGCGCCAGCAGCTTGGTCTCCGCAACTAATGAAAAACTGTTTTTT.

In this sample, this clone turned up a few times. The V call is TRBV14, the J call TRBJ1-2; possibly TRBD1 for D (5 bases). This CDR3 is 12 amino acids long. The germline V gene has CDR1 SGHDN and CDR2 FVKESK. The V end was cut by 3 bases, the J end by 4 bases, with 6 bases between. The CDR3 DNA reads TGTGCCAGCAGCCACACAGGCTATGGCTACACCTTC. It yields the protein CASSHTGYGYTF.

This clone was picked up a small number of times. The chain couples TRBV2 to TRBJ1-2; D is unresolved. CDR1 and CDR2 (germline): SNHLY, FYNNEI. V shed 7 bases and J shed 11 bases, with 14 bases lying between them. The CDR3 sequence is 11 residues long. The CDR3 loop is CASTGMSGYTF. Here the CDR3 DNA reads TGTGCCAGCACGGGGATGTCCGGTTACACCTTC.

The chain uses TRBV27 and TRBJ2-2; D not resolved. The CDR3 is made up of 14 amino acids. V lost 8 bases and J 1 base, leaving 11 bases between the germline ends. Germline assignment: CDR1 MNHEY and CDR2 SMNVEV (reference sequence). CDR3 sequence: CASGQNRNTGELFF. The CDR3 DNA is TGTGCCAGCGGCCAAAACAGGAACACCGGGGAGCTGTTTTTT.

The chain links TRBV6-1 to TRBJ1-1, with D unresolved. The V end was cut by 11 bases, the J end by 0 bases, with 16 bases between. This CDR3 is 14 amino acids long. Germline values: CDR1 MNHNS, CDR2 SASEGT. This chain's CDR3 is CAGAVQFMNTEAFF. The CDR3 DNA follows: TGTGCCGGCGCAGTGCAGTTCATGAACACTGAAGCTTTCTTT.

CDR3 region: CASSRPGTGYHEQYF. In nucleotides, the CDR3 is TGTGCCAGCAGTCGCCCCGGGACAGGGTATCACGAGCAGTACTTC. V gene TRBV28 combines with J gene TRBJ2-7; 9 bases match TRBD1. The germline V gene has CDR1 MDHEN and CDR2 SYDVKM. There are 15 residues in the CDR3. V lost 5 bases to trimming and J lost 5 bases; unmatched junction nucleotides: 10.

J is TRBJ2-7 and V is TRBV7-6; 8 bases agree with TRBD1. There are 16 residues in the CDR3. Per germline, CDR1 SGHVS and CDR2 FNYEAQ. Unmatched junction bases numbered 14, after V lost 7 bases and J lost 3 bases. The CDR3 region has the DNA TGTGCCAGCAAACCCGCGGCAGGGGGCTCCCACTACGAGCAGTACTTC. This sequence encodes CASKPAAGGSHYEQYF.

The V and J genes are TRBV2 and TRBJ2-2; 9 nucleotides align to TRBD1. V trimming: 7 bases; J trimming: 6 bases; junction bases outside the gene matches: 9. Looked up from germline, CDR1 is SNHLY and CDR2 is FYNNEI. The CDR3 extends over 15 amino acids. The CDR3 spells CASISRDRVAGELFF. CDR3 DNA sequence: TGTGCCAGCATTAGCCGGGACAGGGTGGCCGGGGAGCTGTTTTTT.

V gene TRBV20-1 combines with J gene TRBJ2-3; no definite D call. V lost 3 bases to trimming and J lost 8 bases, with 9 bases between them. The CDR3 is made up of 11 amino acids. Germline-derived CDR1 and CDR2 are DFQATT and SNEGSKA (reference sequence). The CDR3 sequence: CSASSTPTQYF. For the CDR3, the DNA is TGCAGTGCTAGTTCAACACCTACGCAGTATTTT.

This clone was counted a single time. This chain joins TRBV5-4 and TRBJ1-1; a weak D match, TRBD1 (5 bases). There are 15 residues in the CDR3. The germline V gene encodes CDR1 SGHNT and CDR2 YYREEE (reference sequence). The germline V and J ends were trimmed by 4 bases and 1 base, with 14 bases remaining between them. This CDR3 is CASSPGTGKNTEAFF. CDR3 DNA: TGTGCCAGCAGCCCGGGGACGGGCAAGAACACTGAAGCTTTCTTT.

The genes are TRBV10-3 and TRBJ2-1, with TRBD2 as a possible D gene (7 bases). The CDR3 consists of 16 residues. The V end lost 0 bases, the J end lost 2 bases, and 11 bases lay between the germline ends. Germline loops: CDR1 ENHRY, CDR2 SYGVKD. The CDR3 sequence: CAISESWRGPYNEQFF. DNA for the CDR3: TGTGCCATCAGTGAGTCGTGGCGGGGGCCCTACAATGAGCAGTTCTTC.

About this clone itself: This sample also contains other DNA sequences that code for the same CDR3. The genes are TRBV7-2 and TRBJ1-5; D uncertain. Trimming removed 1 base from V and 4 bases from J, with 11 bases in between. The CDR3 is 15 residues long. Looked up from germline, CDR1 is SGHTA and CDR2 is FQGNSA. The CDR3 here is CASSLGSAGNQPQHF. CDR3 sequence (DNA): TGTGCCAGCAGCTTAGGGAGTGCGGGGAATCAGCCCCAGCATTTT.

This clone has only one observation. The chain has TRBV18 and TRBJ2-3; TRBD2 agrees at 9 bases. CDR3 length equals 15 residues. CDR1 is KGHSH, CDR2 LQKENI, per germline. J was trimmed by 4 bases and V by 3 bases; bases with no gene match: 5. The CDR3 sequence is CASSPQREAPDTQYF. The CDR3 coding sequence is TGTGCCAGCTCACCGCAGCGGGAGGCTCCAGATACGCAGTATTTT.

The CDR3 DNA reads TGTGCCAGCAGCCTACGGACAGACAACAATGAGCAGTTCTTC. Translating it yields CASSLRTDNNEQFF. The chain combines TRBV5-4 with TRBJ2-1; a weak D match, TRBD1 (6 bases). With 4 bases removed from V and 5 bases from J, the gap between germline ends came to 13 bases. Germline assignment: CDR1 SGHNT and CDR2 YYREEE (reference sequence). CDR3 length: 14 amino acids.

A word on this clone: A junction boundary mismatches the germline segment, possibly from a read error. The CDR3: CASSLEGHREGYEQYF. The CDR3, as DNA: TGTGCTAGCAGCTTAGAGGGGCACCGGGAAGGGTACGAGCAGTACTTC. The rearrangement uses TRBV7-7 and TRBJ2-7; D may correspond to TRBD1 or TRBD2 (5 bases each). This CDR3 has 16 amino acids. The germline gives CDR1 SSHAT, CDR2 FNYEAQ (reference sequence).

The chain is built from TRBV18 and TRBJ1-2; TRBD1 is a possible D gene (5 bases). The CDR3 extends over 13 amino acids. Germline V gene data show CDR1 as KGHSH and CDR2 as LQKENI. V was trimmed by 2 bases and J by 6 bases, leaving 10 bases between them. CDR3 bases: TGTGCCAGCTCACCAGGGGCGGAAAATGGCTACACCTTC. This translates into CASSPGAENGYTF.

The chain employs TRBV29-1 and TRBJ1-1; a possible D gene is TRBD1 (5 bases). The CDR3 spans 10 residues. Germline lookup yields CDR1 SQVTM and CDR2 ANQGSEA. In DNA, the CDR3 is TGCAGGGTGGGGGGCACTGAAGCTTTCTTT. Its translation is CRVGGTEAFF.

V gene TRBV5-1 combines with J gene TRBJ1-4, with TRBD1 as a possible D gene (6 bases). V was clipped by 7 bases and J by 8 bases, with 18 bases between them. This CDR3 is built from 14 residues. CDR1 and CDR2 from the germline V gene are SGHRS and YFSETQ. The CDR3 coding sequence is TGCGCCAGCGCGAGGGGGACTTTGGGAGAAAAACTGTTTTTT. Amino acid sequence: CASARGTLGEKLFF. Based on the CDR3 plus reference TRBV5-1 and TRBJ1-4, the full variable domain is KAGVTQTPRYLIKTRGQQVTLSCSPISGHRSVSWYQQTPGQGLQFLFEYFSETQRNKGNFPGRFSGRQFSNSRSEMNVSTLELGDSALYLCASARGTLGEKLFFGSGTQLSVL.

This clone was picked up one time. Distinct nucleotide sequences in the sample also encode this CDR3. CDR3 bases: TGTGCCAGTAGCCCTTCTGGGGCCAACGTCCTGACTTTC. Translating it yields CASSPSGANVLTF. The chain uses TRBV19 and TRBJ2-6, with D hard to call. This CDR3 is 13 amino acids long. Germline CDR1 LNHDA, CDR2 SQIVND (reference sequence). The V end lost 6 bases, the J end lost 1 base, and 4 bases lay between the germline ends.

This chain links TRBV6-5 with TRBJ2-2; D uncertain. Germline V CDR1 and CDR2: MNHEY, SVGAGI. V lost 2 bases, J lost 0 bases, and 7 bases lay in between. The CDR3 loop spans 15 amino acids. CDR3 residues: CASSYGQANTGELFF. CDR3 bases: TGTGCCAGCAGTTACGGGCAGGCGAACACCGGGGAGCTGTTTTTT.

CDR3 nucleotide sequence: TGCGCCAGAACCGAACTAGCGGGATCACAAGAGACCCAGTACTTC. Translation gives CARTELAGSQETQYF. The chain combines TRBV10-1 with TRBJ2-5, with 10 bases fitting TRBD2. J lost 2 bases, V lost 9 bases, and 9 bases had no gene match. Germline CDR1 and CDR2: WNHNN and SYGVQD (reference sequence). CDR3 length: 15 amino acids.

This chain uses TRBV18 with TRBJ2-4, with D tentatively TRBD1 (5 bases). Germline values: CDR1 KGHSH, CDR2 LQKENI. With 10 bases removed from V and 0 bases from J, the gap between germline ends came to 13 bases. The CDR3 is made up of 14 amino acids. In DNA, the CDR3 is TGTGCCACCACCCCTCAGGGAGCCAAAAACATTCAGTACTTC. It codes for CATTPQGAKNIQYF.

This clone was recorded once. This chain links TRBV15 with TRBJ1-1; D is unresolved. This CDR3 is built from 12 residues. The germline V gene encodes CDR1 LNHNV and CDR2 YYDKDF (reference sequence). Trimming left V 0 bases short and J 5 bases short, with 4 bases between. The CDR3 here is CATSREGTEAFF. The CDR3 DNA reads TGTGCCACCAGCAGAGAGGGGACTGAAGCTTTCTTT. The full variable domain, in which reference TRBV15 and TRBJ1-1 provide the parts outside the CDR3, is DAMVIQNPRYQVTQFGKPVTLSCSQTLNHNVMYWYQQKSSQAPKLLFHYYDKDFNNEADTPDNFQSRRPNTSFCFLDIRSPGLGDTAMYLCATSREGTEAFFGQGTRLTVV.

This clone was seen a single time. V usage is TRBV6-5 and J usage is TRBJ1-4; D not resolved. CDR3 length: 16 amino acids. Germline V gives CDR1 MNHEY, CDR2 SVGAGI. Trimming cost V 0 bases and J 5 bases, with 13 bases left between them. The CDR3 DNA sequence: TGTGCCAGCAGTTACTCGGGGAACGGGAGAAATGAAAAACTGTTTTTT. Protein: CASSYSGNGRNEKLFF.

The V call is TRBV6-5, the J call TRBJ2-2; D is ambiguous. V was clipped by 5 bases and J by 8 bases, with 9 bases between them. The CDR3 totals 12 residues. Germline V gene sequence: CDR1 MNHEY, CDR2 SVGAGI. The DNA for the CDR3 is TGTGCCAGCAGTCAAGGGCCGGGGGAGCTGTTTTTT. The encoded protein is CASSQGPGELFF.